The next 18 T cell receptor beta chains were all read from a single sample in a study of monozygotic twins with inflammatory bowel disease (dated by TCRdb to the late 2010s). Libraries were constructed by 5' RACE. The sequencing machine was an Illumina HiSeq 2500. After TCRdb reprocessed the reads, each CDR3 protein sequence was kept as one row, without DNA. This sample's table lists just over 300,000 distinct CDR3 sequences. The ten largest make up roughly 5.2% of the sample. Sequencing was carried out using blood. The receptors stem from a human donor with ulcerative colitis or Crohn's disease, or a healthy co-twin of an affected twin (not recorded which).

This rearrangement joins TRBV2 to TRBJ2-7. CDR1 and CDR2 from the germline V gene are SNHLY and FYNNEI. The CDR3 extends over 12 amino acids. CDR3 in amino acids: CASSEYRYEQYF.

The chain uses TRBV27 and TRBJ1-4. The germline V gene has CDR1 MNHEY and CDR2 SMNVEV (reference sequence). CDR3 size: 13 residues. The chain's CDR3 is CASSWGFGEKLFF.

The chain couples TRBV14 to TRBJ1-1; as DNA is missing, the TRBD1 call by TCRdb cannot be tested. The CDR3 loop spans 13 amino acids. In germline, CDR1 is SGHDN, CDR2 FVKESK. The CDR3 protein is CASSPRGGGRAFF.

The chain uses TRBV7-8 and TRBJ2-1; the D call of TRBD1 rests on TCRdb alone, since no DNA is present to check it. Germline V CDR1 and CDR2: SGHVS, FQNEAQ. The CDR3 contains 15 residues. The CDR3 is CASSLEGIGNNEQFF.

CDR3 region: CASSLQGVNTGELFF. V gene TRBV28 combines with J gene TRBJ2-2; TCRdb designates TRBD1, a call that cannot be tested without DNA. Per germline, CDR1 MDHEN and CDR2 SYDVKM. The CDR3 has 15 amino acids. Using reference TRBV28 and TRBJ2-2 for the parts outside the CDR3, the full variable domain is DVKVTQSSRYLVKRTGEKVFLECVQDMDHENMFWYRQDPGLGLRLIYFSYDVKMKEKGDIPEGYSVSREKKERFSLILESASTNQTSMYLCASSLQGVNTGELFFGEGSRLTVL.

The CDR3 spells CASSQGAFSPLHF. The chain has TRBV4-3 and TRBJ1-6. CDR3 length: 13 residues. Germline CDR1 LGHNA, CDR2 YSLEER.

The chain uses TRBV5-4 and TRBJ1-1. In germline, CDR1 is SGHNT, CDR2 YYREEE (reference sequence). This CDR3 region has 14 residues. The CDR3 reads CASSLVARGSEAFF.

The chain couples TRBV7-2 to TRBJ1-4; the D call from TCRdb, TRBD1, cannot be confirmed without DNA. CDR1 and CDR2 (germline): SGHTA, FQGNSA. This CDR3 contains 13 residues. The CDR3 reads CASSLRDTEKLFF.

The chain uses TRBV29-1 and TRBJ1-6; TCRdb's assignment of TRBD1 cannot be checked, as there is no DNA. Germline assignment: CDR1 SQVTM and CDR2 ANQGSEA. CDR3 length: 15 residues. CDR3 residues: CRAPGGQRNNSPLHF. Drawing the rest from reference TRBV29-1 and TRBJ1-6, the complete variable domain is SAVISQKPSRDICQRGTSLTIQCQVDSQVTMMFWYRQQPGQSLTLIATANQGSEATYESGFVIDKFPISRPNLTFSTLTVSNMSPEDSSIYLCRAPGGQRNNSPLHFGNGTRLTVT.

The chain joins TRBV5-1 to TRBJ2-2; TCRdb returns TRBD2, unconfirmable since there is no DNA. Germline-derived CDR1 and CDR2 are SGHRS and YFSETQ. The CDR3 is made up of 16 amino acids. The CDR3 sequence is CASSPRVGMNTGELFF.

The chain has TRBV10-3 and TRBJ2-7; TCRdb's D call of TRBD1 is untestable without DNA. Germline V gene sequence: CDR1 ENHRY, CDR2 SYGVKD. This CDR3 contains 14 residues. CDR3 sequence reads: CAISVQGTSYEQYF.

The chain carries TRBV28 and TRBJ2-4; the D gene TCRdb calls, TRBD2, cannot be checked with no DNA. The CDR3 has 14 amino acids. Germline V gene data show CDR1 as MDHEN and CDR2 as SYDVKM. The CDR3 sequence: CASSKGLAGANGYF.

CDR3 in amino acids: CASSPPPTDTQYF. The chain employs TRBV7-2 and TRBJ2-3; TCRdb's D call, TRBD2, is unchecked because there is no DNA. This CDR3 comprises 13 residues. CDR1 and CDR2 from the germline V gene are SGHTA and FQGNSA.

This sequence joins TRBV29-1 and TRBJ2-7. This CDR3 spans 15 amino acids. The germline V gene has CDR1 SQVTM and CDR2 ANQGSEA. The CDR3: CSVEDESKHAYEQYF.

The J gene is TRBJ2-2, the V gene TRBV12-3 or TRBV12-4; TCRdb indicates TRBD1, and absent DNA this call remains unverified. The CDR3 contains 14 residues. CDR3 in amino acids: CAIRDRVSSGELFF.

This chain links TRBV18 with TRBJ2-7; TCRdb's D call of TRBD1 is untestable without DNA. This CDR3 spans 14 amino acids. Germline CDR1 and CDR2: KGHSH and LQKENI. The CDR3: CASSRTGASYEQYF.

This chain connects TRBV5-1 to TRBJ1-5. CDR3 size: 14 residues. Looked up from germline, CDR1 is SGHRS and CDR2 is YFSETQ. The CDR3 region is CASSLSGRNQPQHF.

The V call is TRBV29-1, the J call TRBJ2-1. The CDR3 loop spans 12 amino acids. Germline V CDR1 and CDR2: SQVTM, ANQGSEA. The CDR3 protein is CSAQTPYNEQSF.